The 16 T cell receptor beta chains below were found in one sample sequenced in a study of CD8+ T cells in alopecia areata. Regarding treatment: oral pan-JAK inhibitor, 5-10 mg twice daily. RNA was extracted and reverse transcribed into cDNA as the sequencing template. Generated by immunoSEQ multiplex PCR, the TCRdb table keeps only in-frame clones and is missing some. This sample has about 180,000 clones, with 58% found just once. Specimen: CD4+ T cells sorted from blood, collected at approximately week 60, from a patient treated with tofacitinib. The receptors originated from a human donor with alopecia areata.

This chain uses TRBV29-1 with TRBJ2-2, with D hard to call. Deletions cut 7 bases from V and 7 bases from J, with 13 bases between. The CDR3 sequence is 12 residues long. Germline lookup yields CDR1 SQVTM and CDR2 ANQGSEA. The CDR3 nucleotides read TGCAGCGCCGAACCAGCGATCGGGGAGCTGTTTTTT. Encoded protein: CSAEPAIGELFF.

The gene calls are TRBV7-2 and TRBJ2-4; a possible D gene is TRBD2 (5 bases). Per the germline V gene, CDR1 is SGHTA and CDR2 is FQGNSA. This CDR3 has 16 amino acids. Between the trimmed V and J ends, which lost 5 bases and 3 bases, there was a span of 17 bases. CDR3 in amino acids: CASSQQLGLYKNIQYF. The CDR3 DNA follows: TGTGCCAGCAGCCAACAACTCGGACTTTACAAAAACATTCAGTACTTC.

This chain joins TRBV10-3 and TRBJ2-1; 12 bases line up with TRBD2. V dropped 10 bases and J dropped 6; count of bases not matched to a gene: 7. The CDR3 is 14 amino acids. Germline V gene sequence: CDR1 ENHRY, CDR2 SYGVKD. CDR3 sequence (DNA): TGTGCCACTTCTAGCGGGGGGGAAGGCAATGAGCAGTTCTTC. This translates into CATSSGGEGNEQFF.

The chain carries TRBV6-1 and TRBJ1-6, with 7 bases matching TRBD1. The length of the CDR3 is 14 residues. The J segment lost 10 bases and the V segment lost 4 bases, leaving 7 bases of the junction unmatched. The germline V gene has CDR1 MNHNS and CDR2 SASEGT. This CDR3 reads CASSASGGNSPLHF. Here the CDR3 DNA reads TGTGCCAGCAGTGCTTCAGGGGGAAACTCACCCCTCCACTTT.

A few counts support this clone. The V and J genes are TRBV9 and TRBJ2-2; TRBD1 matches at 7 bases. Losses at the gene ends were 0 bases for V and 5 bases for J; bases not matched to a gene: 16. This CDR3 has 19 amino acids. Germline V gene lookup returns CDR1 SGDLS and CDR2 YYNGEE. The CDR3 region is CASSVASGQRSAGTGELFF. In nucleotides, the CDR3 is TGTGCCAGCAGCGTAGCTTCGGGACAGCGTTCGGCGGGTACCGGGGAGCTGTTTTTT.

This clone has at least ten counts. The chain uses TRBV15 and TRBJ2-5; D uncertain. V was shortened by 0 bases and J by 4 bases, with 3 bases between the two germline ends. Germline V lookup: CDR1 LNHNV, CDR2 YYDKDF (reference sequence). The CDR3 contains 12 residues. The CDR3 DNA reads TGTGCCACCAGCAGAGATGTAGAGACCCAGTACTTC. Its translation: CATSRDVETQYF.

This clone was observed a few times. The chain employs TRBV4-1 and TRBJ1-2; TRBD1 matches 8 bases. The CDR3 covers 12 residues. Germline CDR1 reads MGHRA; CDR2 reads YSYEKL. Unmatched junction bases numbered 2, after V lost 4 bases and J lost 7 bases. The chain's CDR3 is CASSRTGFGYTF. The CDR3 DNA reads as TGCGCCAGCAGCCGGACAGGGTTTGGCTACACCTTC.

This clone was seen at least ten times. Other DNA sequences in this sample translate to the same CDR3. The chain is built from TRBV18 and TRBJ2-5; D not resolved. The germline gives CDR1 KGHSH, CDR2 LQKENI. This CDR3 comprises 11 residues. Trimming removed 3 bases at V and 4 bases at J, with 3 bases between. The DNA for the CDR3 is TGTGCCAGCTCACCGGGAGAGACCCAGTACTTC. This gives the protein CASSPGETQYF.

The J gene is TRBJ2-1, the V gene TRBV7-3; 15 bases map to TRBD2. Per the germline V gene, CDR1 is SGHTA and CDR2 is FQGTGA. Trimming removed 4 bases from V and 9 bases from J; junction bases left unmatched: 7. CDR3 length equals 16 residues. The CDR3 loop reads CASSSPGLAGGGEQFF. The DNA of the CDR3 is TGTGCCAGCAGCTCGCCGGGACTAGCGGGGGGTGGTGAGCAGTTCTTC.

This sequence joins TRBV2 and TRBJ2-3; 8 bases map to TRBD2. The length of the CDR3 is 17 residues. Unmatched junction bases numbered 13, after V lost 2 bases and J lost 6 bases. CDR1 and CDR2 from the germline V gene are SNHLY and FYNNEI. In DNA, the CDR3 is TGTGCCAGCAGTGAACCGGGACTAGGGGCGAGGGCTGATACGCAGTATTTT. This encodes CASSEPGLGARADTQYF.

The chain links TRBV18 to TRBJ2-5; D uncertain. Looked up from germline, CDR1 is KGHSH and CDR2 is LQKENI. V was clipped by 1 base and J by 1 base, with 7 bases between them. The CDR3 contains 14 residues. The CDR3 DNA sequence: TGTGCCAGCTCACCACTCGACTTCCAAGAGACCCAGTACTTC. It specifies CASSPLDFQETQYF.

This clone was recorded a few times. The chain links TRBV25-1 to TRBJ1-6; D is perhaps TRBD1 (6 bases). V gave up 3 bases and J gave up 10 bases, with 13 bases separating them. This CDR3 region has 14 residues. The germline CDR1 and CDR2 sequences are MGHDK and SYGVNS. As DNA, the CDR3 is TGTGCCAGCAGTGAGACAGGTCTAAACTCACCCCTCCACTTT. Translation: CASSETGLNSPLHF.

This rearrangement joins TRBV7-6 to TRBJ2-1; no clear D gene. CDR1 is SGHVS, CDR2 FNYEAQ, per germline. CDR3 size: 15 residues. The V end was cut by 3 bases, the J end by 7 bases, with 16 bases between. This CDR3 reads CASSFRSTVRNEQFF. CDR3 DNA: TGTGCCAGCAGCTTTAGGAGTACAGTTCGGAATGAGCAGTTCTTC. The full variable domain, its missing parts supplied by reference TRBV7-6 and TRBJ2-1, is GAGVSQSPRYKVTKRGQDVALRCDPISGHVSLYWYRQALGQGPEFLTYFNYEAQQDKSGLPNDRFSAERPEGSISTLTIQRTEQRDSAMYRCASSFRSTVRNEQFFGPGTRLTVL.

The chain uses TRBV9 and TRBJ1-3, with 7 bases fitting TRBD1. Trimming cost V 3 bases and J 1 base; bases outside gene matches: 10. The CDR3 has 17 residues. CDR1 is SGDLS and CDR2 is YYNGEE in the germline V gene. The CDR3 DNA follows: TGTGCCAGCAGCGGGGGGACAGAATTCCTGTCTGGAAACACCATATATTTT. Protein product: CASSGGTEFLSGNTIYF.

The chain combines TRBV9 with TRBJ2-5, with TRBD1 as a possible D gene (6 bases). Trimming took 0 bases from V and 1 from J, leaving 7 bases between them. The germline gives CDR1 SGDLS, CDR2 YYNGEE. The CDR3 covers 14 residues. Here the CDR3 reads CASSVGGLQETQYF. The CDR3 DNA sequence: TGTGCCAGCAGCGTAGGGGGGCTCCAAGAGACCCAGTACTTC. Full variable domain (remainder filled in from reference TRBV9 and TRBJ2-5): DSGVTQTPKHLITATGQRVTLRCSPRSGDLSVYWYQQSLDQGLQFLIQYYNGEERAKGNILERFSAQQFPDLHSELNLSSLELGDSALYFCASSVGGLQETQYFGPGTRLLVL.

The chain recombines TRBV5-1 with TRBJ1-2; 7 bases fit TRBD1. The V and J ends lost 5 bases and 2 bases, in that order; junction bases with no gene match: 12. The CDR3 spans 16 residues. From germline, CDR1 is SGHRS and CDR2 YFSETQ. The CDR3 loop is CASSPPLSRGNYGYTF. CDR3 sequence (DNA): TGCGCCAGCAGTCCACCACTCAGCAGGGGGAACTATGGCTACACCTTC.